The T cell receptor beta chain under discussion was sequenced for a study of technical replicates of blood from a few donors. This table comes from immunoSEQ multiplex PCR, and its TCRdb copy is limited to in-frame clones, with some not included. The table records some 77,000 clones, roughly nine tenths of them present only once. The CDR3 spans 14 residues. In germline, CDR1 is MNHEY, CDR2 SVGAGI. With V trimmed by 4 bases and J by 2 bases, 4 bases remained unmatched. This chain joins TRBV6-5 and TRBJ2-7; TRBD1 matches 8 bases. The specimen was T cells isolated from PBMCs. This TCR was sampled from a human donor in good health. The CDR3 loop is CASSLGTGAYEQYF. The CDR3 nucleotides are TGTGCCAGCAGTTTAGGGACAGGTGCCTACGAGCAGTACTTC.